These T cell receptor beta chains were read from a single sample in a study of T-cell reconstitution after alpha-beta-depleted transplantation in children. Via MiXCR, TCRdb re-called the PCR reads, giving one row per CDR3 protein. The sample lists about 1,000,000 distinct CDR3 sequences, about 26% occurring once. The material sequenced was PBMCs, mostly from graft donor cells, taken 360 days after TCRalphabeta/CD19-depleted stem cell transplant. All receptors derive from a boy under two years old who had a stem cell transplant for SCID, so the T cells may come from the graft donor. Both conserved end residues are part of each CDR3. Each record gives: clone size, J gene, D gene, CDR3 length, V gene, CDR3 protein, CDR3 DNA. A D gene is named only where the DNA matches it firmly. Where a row states a size, it is once, few, many or the class of an expanded clone; other rows omit it.

abundance: few
j_gene: TRBJ1-1
d_gene: NA
len: 14
v_gene: TRBV4-1
CDR3aa: CASSPGDMNTEAFF
CDR3nt: TGCGCCAGCAGCCCGGGGGACATGAACACTGAAGCTTTCTTT

abundance: NA
j_gene: TRBJ2-7
d_gene: TRBD2
len: 16
v_gene: TRBV20-1
CDR3aa: CCASNRLAGITYEQYF
CDR3nt: TGCTGTGCTAGTAATCGACTAGCGGGGATCACCTACGAGCAGTACTTC

abundance: few
j_gene: TRBJ2-5
d_gene: TRBD2
len: 16
v_gene: TRBV12-3/TRBV12-4
CDR3aa: CASSFGWGTREETQYF
CDR3nt: TGTGCCAGCAGTTTCGGCTGGGGGACTAGAGAAGAGACCCAGTACTTC

abundance: NA
j_gene: TRBJ2-1
d_gene: TRBD2
len: 16
v_gene: TRBV29-1
CDR3aa: CSVVGAASGSYNEQFF
CDR3nt: TGCAGCGTTGTTGGCGCGGCTAGCGGGAGTTACAATGAGCAGTTCTTC

abundance: many
j_gene: TRBJ1-6
d_gene: TRBD1
len: 18
v_gene: TRBV27
CDR3aa: CASKGTGKGSSYNSPLHF
CDR3nt: TGTGCCAGCAAGGGGACAGGGAAGGGAAGCTCCTATAATTCACCCCTCCACTTT

abundance: NA
j_gene: TRBJ1-1
d_gene: NA
len: 14
v_gene: TRBV13
CDR3aa: CASSFWQENTEAFF
CDR3nt: TGTGCCAGCAGCTTTTGGCAGGAGAACACTGAAGCTTTCTTT

abundance: NA
j_gene: TRBJ2-2
d_gene: NA
len: 13
v_gene: TRBV5-1
CDR3aa: CASSRGPGGELFF
CDR3nt: TGCGCCAGCAGCCGCGGGCCGGGCGGGGAGCTGTTTTTT

abundance: NA
j_gene: TRBJ2-3
d_gene: NA
len: 15
v_gene: TRBV5-1
CDR3aa: CASSLEKPSTDTQYF
CDR3nt: TGCGCCAGCAGCTTGGAGAAACCTAGCACAGATACGCAGTATTTT

abundance: few
j_gene: TRBJ2-7
d_gene: NA
len: 14
v_gene: TRBV6-5
CDR3aa: CASSYRGETYEQYF
CDR3nt: TGTGCCAGCAGCTACCGGGGAGAGACCTACGAGCAGTACTTC

abundance: NA
j_gene: TRBJ2-7
d_gene: TRBD1
len: 15
v_gene: TRBV28
CDR3aa: CASSLWSQGGYEQYF
CDR3nt: TGTGCCAGCAGTTTATGGTCACAGGGGGGCTACGAGCAGTACTTC

abundance: NA
j_gene: TRBJ1-6
d_gene: TRBD1
len: 13
v_gene: TRBV20-1
CDR3aa: CSAGGQGYSPLHF
CDR3nt: TGCAGTGCTGGGGGACAGGGCTATTCACCCCTCCACTTT

abundance: NA
j_gene: TRBJ2-5
d_gene: NA
len: 14
v_gene: TRBV5-6
CDR3aa: CASSSQRGIETQYF
CDR3nt: TGTGCCAGCAGCTCCCAAAGGGGGATAGAGACCCAGTACTTC

abundance: few
j_gene: TRBJ1-6
d_gene: NA
len: 14
v_gene: TRBV6-2/TRBV6-3
CDR3aa: CASKWSSYNSPLHF
CDR3nt: TGTGCCAGCAAATGGAGCTCCTATAATTCACCCCTCCACTTT

abundance: few
j_gene: TRBJ2-7
d_gene: NA
len: 15
v_gene: TRBV5-1
CDR3aa: CASSWDGLAPYEQYF
CDR3nt: TGCGCCAGCAGCTGGGATGGTCTTGCCCCCTACGAGCAGTACTTC

abundance: few
j_gene: TRBJ1-1
d_gene: NA
len: 13
v_gene: TRBV10-3
CDR3aa: CAISVRVNTEAFF
CDR3nt: TGTGCCATCAGTGTTCGGGTGAACACTGAAGCTTTCTTT

abundance: NA
j_gene: TRBJ2-5
d_gene: TRBD2
len: 16
v_gene: TRBV12-3/TRBV12-4
CDR3aa: CASSASLAGGRQTQYF
CDR3nt: TGTGCCAGCAGTGCCTCACTAGCGGGGGGGCGGCAGACCCAGTACTTC

abundance: NA
j_gene: TRBJ1-5
d_gene: TRBD1
len: 15
v_gene: TRBV12-3/TRBV12-4
CDR3aa: CASSFTGGRSQPQHF
CDR3nt: TGTGCCAGCAGTTTCACAGGGGGCCGTTCTCAGCCCCAGCATTTT

abundance: NA
j_gene: TRBJ1-1
d_gene: TRBD1
len: 17
v_gene: TRBV12-3/TRBV12-4
CDR3aa: CASSLVLDRGRGTEAFF
CDR3nt: TGTGCCAGCAGTTTAGTTTTAGACAGGGGTAGGGGCACTGAAGCTTTCTTT

abundance: NA
j_gene: TRBJ1-2
d_gene: NA
len: 15
v_gene: TRBV4-3
CDR3aa: CASSQGGGRWYGYTF
CDR3nt: TGCGCCAGCAGCCAAGGCGGGGGGAGATGGTATGGCTACACCTTC

abundance: NA
j_gene: TRBJ2-1
d_gene: TRBD2
len: 18
v_gene: TRBV28
CDR3aa: CASSSPGTSGGAVNEQFF
CDR3nt: TGTGCCAGCAGCTCCCCCGGGACTAGCGGGGGGGCAGTAAATGAGCAGTTCTTC

abundance: few
j_gene: TRBJ1-1
d_gene: NA
len: 14
v_gene: TRBV7-2
CDR3aa: CASSLPLGRTEAFF
CDR3nt: TGTGCCAGCAGCTTACCACTTGGTAGGACTGAAGCTTTCTTT

abundance: few
j_gene: TRBJ2-7
d_gene: NA
len: 16
v_gene: TRBV7-2
CDR3aa: CASSDTDKTGSYEQYF
CDR3nt: TGTGCCAGCAGCGACACCGACAAGACAGGCTCCTACGAGCAGTACTTC

abundance: NA
j_gene: TRBJ2-7
d_gene: TRBD2
len: 16
v_gene: TRBV7-2
CDR3aa: CASSPRTSGLTYEQYF
CDR3nt: TGTGCCAGCAGCCCCCGGACTAGCGGGCTCACCTACGAGCAGTACTTC

abundance: few
j_gene: TRBJ1-3
d_gene: NA
len: 14
v_gene: TRBV5-1
CDR3aa: CASSRDSGGNTIYF
CDR3nt: TGCGCCAGCAGTCGGGACTCCGGTGGAAACACCATATATTTT

abundance: few
j_gene: TRBJ2-3
d_gene: NA
len: 11
v_gene: TRBV20-1
CDR3aa: CSADEAGTQYF
CDR3nt: TGCAGTGCCGATGAGGCGGGAACGCAGTATTTT

abundance: few
j_gene: TRBJ2-5
d_gene: NA
len: 15
v_gene: TRBV5-1
CDR3aa: CASSLAKQNGETQYF
CDR3nt: TGCGCCAGCAGCTTGGCCAAACAGAATGGAGAGACCCAGTACTTC

abundance: NA
j_gene: TRBJ1-6
d_gene: NA
len: 13
v_gene: TRBV6-1
CDR3aa: CASSRGSGSPLHF
CDR3nt: TGTGCCAGCAGCAGGGGCAGTGGTTCACCCCTCCACTTT

abundance: NA
j_gene: TRBJ2-1
d_gene: TRBD2
len: 17
v_gene: TRBV6-2/TRBV6-3
CDR3aa: CASSYFGLAGGPNEQFF
CDR3nt: TGTGCCAGCAGTTACTTTGGACTAGCGGGGGGGCCCAATGAGCAGTTCTTC

abundance: NA
j_gene: TRBJ2-7
d_gene: TRBD2
len: 16
v_gene: TRBV11-2
CDR3aa: CASSPILAGSPYEQYF
CDR3nt: TGTGCCAGCAGCCCAATCCTAGCGGGGTCTCCCTACGAGCAGTACTTC